The entry below gives a single T cell receptor beta chain sequence along with its context. Its antigen is undetermined. The data belong to a study of breast tumors, draining lymph nodes, adjacent tissues. Study-level points and caveats: Tumor TCR diversity was below lymph nodes but above nontumor tissue. Most tumor T cells seemingly derive from lymph node, then expand in tumor. Luminal-like breast cancer showed significantly greater tumor-nontumor repertoire similarity than basal-like breast cancer did. Tumor T cell lymph node origin was a supported hypothesis, not proven.

Samples came from axillary lymph nodes draining the breast cancer. TCRdb re-analysed the multiplex PCR reads in MiXCR, keeping a single row per CDR3 protein. Counted here are about 140,000 distinct CDR3 sequences, 32% occurring once; the ten biggest clones make up around 2.3%. Germline V gene data show CDR1 as LNHDA and CDR2 as SQIVND (reference sequence). With 10 bases clipped from V and 3 bases from J, the junction kept 13 bases outside the gene matches. The CDR3 extends over 15 amino acids. V is TRBV19 and J is TRBJ2-5; TRBD1 matches at 8 bases. Sequenced: axillary lymph node tissue. This receptor was obtained from a female donor with breast cancer. Some clones in this sample may be carry-over from other donors' samples. CDR3 in DNA: TGTGCCAATGGTATCGGCCAGGGGGCTAAAGAGACCCAGTACTTC. Translating it yields CANGIGQGAKETQYF.